This paragraph covers one T cell receptor (beta chain) sequence. The antigen remains undetermined. The data derive from a study of STAT5B mutations in CD4+ large granular lymphocyte leukemia. CDR1 is SGHRS and CDR2 is YFSETQ in the germline V gene. V lost 0 bases and J lost 10, with 16 bases in between. The CDR3 is 15 amino acids. Original analysis: Lowest detectable productive clonotype frequency was 2.59 x 10-5. Profiled with immunoSEQ multiplex PCR; TCRdb holds only in-frame clones, not every one. From that table come the V and J calls and clone size; the DNA was used to work out D and trimming. The sample contains roughly 32,000 clones, around 90% of which appear only once. Study-wide findings and caveats: No patients shared main leukemic clonotypes, though 20% to 25% appeared at low frequency elsewhere. CD4-sorted patient repertoires seemed more clonal than healthy CD4+ repertoires.

The receptor was isolated from a human donor in good health. The chain employs TRBV5-1 and TRBJ2-2, with a weak D call TRBD2 (6 bases). The source material was CD4+ T cells from blood buffy coats. The CDR3 sequence: CASSLVSSASEELFF. CDR3 DNA sequence: TGCGCCAGCAGCTTGGTGTCTAGCGCCTCGGAGGAGCTGTTTTTT.